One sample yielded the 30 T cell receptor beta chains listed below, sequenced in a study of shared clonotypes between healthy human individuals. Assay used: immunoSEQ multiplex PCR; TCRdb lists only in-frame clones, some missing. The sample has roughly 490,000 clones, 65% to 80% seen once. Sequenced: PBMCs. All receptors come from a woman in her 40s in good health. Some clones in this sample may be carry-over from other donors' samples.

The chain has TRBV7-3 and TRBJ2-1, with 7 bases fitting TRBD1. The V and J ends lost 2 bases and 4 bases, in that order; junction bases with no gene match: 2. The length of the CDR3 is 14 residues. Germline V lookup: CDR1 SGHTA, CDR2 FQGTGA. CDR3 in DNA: TGTGCCAGCAGCTTAGGGACAGCTTACAATGAGCAGTTCTTC. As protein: CASSLGTAYNEQFF.

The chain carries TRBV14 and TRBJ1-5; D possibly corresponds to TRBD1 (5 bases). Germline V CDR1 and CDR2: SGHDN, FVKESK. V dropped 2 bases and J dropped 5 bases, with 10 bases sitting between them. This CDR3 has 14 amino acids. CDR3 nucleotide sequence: TGTGCCAGCAGCCAAACAGGTTTCCATCAGCCCCAGCATTTT. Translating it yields CASSQTGFHQPQHF.

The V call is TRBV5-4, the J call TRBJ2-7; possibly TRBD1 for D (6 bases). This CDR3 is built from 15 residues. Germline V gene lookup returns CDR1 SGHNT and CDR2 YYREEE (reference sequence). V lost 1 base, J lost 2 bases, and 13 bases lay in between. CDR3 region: CASSLKQGTPYEQYF. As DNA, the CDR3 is TGTGCCAGCAGCTTGAAACAGGGCACCCCCTACGAGCAGTACTTC. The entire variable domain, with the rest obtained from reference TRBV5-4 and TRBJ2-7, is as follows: ETGVTQSPTHLIKTRGQQVTLRCSSQSGHNTVSWYQQALGQGPQFIFQYYREEENGRGNFPPRFSGLQFPNYSSELNVNALELDDSALYLCASSLKQGTPYEQYFGPGTRLTVT.

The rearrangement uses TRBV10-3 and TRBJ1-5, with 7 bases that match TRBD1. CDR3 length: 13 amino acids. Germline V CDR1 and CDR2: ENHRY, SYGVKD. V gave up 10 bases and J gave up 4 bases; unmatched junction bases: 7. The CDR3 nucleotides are TGTGCCACTACGACAGGGTCGAATCAGCCCCAGCATTTT. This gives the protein CATTTGSNQPQHF.

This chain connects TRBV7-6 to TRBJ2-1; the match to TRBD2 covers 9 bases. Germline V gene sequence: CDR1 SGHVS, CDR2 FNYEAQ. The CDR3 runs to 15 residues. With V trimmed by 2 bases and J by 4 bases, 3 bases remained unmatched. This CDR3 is CASSLPAGGYNEQFF. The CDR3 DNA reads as TGTGCCAGCAGCTTACCCGCGGGAGGGTACAATGAGCAGTTCTTC. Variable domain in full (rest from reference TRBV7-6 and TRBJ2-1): GAGVSQSPRYKVTKRGQDVALRCDPISGHVSLYWYRQALGQGPEFLTYFNYEAQQDKSGLPNDRFSAERPEGSISTLTIQRTEQRDSAMYRCASSLPAGGYNEQFFGPGTRLTVL.

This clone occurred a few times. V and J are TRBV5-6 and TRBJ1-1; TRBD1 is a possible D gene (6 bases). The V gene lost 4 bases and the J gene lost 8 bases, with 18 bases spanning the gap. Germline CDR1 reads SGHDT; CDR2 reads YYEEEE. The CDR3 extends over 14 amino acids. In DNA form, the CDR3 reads TGTGCCAGCAGCCCCTATGGACAGTATAAGGAAGCTTTCTTT. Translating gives CASSPYGQYKEAFF.

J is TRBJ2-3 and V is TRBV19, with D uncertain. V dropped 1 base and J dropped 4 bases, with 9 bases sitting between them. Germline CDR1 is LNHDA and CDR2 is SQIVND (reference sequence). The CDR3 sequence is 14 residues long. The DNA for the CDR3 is TGTGCCAGTAGTATAGGCTCCTTAGCAGATACGCAGTATTTT. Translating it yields CASSIGSLADTQYF.

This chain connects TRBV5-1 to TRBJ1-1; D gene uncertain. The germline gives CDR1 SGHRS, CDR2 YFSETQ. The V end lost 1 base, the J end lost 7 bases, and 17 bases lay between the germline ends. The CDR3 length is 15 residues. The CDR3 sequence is CASSLNRAEMGEAFF. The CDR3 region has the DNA TGCGCCAGCAGCTTGAATCGGGCGGAGATGGGTGAAGCTTTCTTT.

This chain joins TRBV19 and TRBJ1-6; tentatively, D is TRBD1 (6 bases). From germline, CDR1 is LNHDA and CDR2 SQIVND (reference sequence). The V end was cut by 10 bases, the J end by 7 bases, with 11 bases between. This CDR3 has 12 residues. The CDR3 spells CATGDQNSPLHF. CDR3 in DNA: TGTGCCACAGGGGACCAGAATTCACCCCTCCACTTT.

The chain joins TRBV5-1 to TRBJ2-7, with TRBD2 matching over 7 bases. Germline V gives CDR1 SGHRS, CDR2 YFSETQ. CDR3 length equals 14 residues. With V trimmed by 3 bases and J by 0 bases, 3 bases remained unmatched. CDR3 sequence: CASSSAGTSYEQYF. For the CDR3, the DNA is TGCGCCAGCAGCTCAGCGGGAACCTCCTACGAGCAGTACTTC. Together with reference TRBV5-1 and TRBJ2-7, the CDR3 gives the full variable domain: KAGVTQTPRYLIKTRGQQVTLSCSPISGHRSVSWYQQTPGQGLQFLFEYFSETQRNKGNFPGRFSGRQFSNSRSEMNVSTLELGDSALYLCASSSAGTSYEQYFGPGTRLTVT.

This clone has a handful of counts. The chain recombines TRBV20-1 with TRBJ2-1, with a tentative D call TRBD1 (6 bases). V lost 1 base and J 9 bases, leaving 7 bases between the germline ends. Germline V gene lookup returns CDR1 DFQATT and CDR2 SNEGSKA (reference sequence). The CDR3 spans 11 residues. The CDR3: CSARAGAEQFF. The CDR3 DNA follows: TGCAGTGCTAGAGCAGGGGCTGAGCAGTTCTTC.

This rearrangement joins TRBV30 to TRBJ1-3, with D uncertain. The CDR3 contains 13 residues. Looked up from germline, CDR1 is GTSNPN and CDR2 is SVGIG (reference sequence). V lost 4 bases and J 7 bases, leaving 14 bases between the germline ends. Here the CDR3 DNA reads TGTGCCTGGAAACCCGGAATGAGGAACACCATATATTTT. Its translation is CAWKPGMRNTIYF.

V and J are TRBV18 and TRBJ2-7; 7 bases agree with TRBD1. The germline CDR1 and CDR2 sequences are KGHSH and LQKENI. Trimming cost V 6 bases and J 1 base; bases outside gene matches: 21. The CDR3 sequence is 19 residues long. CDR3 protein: CASSSSVGDREIGSYEQYF. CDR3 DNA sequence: TGTGCCAGCTCCTCGTCGGTGGGGGACAGAGAGATTGGGTCCTACGAGCAGTACTTC.

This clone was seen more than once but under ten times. The CDR3 DNA reads TGTGCCAGCAGTGAAGCCCAGGGAGTGGGAAACACCATATATTTT. This gives the protein CASSEAQGVGNTIYF. This chain links TRBV6-1 with TRBJ1-3; D perhaps matches TRBD1 (5 bases). The CDR3 is 15 residues long. V gave up 0 bases and J gave up 4 bases, with 10 bases separating them. Germline lookup yields CDR1 MNHNS and CDR2 SASEGT.

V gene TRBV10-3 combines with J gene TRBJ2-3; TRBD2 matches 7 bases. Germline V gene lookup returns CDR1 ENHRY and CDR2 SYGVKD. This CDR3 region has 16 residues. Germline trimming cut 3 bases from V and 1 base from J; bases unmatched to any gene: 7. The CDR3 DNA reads TGTGCCATCAGTGAAAGGACTAGATACGGCACAGATACGCAGTATTTT. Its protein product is CAISERTRYGTDTQYF.

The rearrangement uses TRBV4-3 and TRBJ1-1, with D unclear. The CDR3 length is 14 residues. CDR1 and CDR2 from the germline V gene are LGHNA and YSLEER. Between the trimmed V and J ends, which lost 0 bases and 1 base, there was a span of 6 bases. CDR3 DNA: TGCGCCAGCAGCCAAGAGGGATCGAACACTGAAGCTTTCTTT. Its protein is CASSQEGSNTEAFF.

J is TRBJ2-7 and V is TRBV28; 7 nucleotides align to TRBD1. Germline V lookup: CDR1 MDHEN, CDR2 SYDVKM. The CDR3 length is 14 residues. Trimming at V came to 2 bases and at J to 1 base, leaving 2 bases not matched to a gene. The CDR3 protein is CASSLLRGSYEQYF. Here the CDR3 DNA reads TGTGCCAGCAGTTTACTCAGGGGGTCCTACGAGCAGTACTTC.

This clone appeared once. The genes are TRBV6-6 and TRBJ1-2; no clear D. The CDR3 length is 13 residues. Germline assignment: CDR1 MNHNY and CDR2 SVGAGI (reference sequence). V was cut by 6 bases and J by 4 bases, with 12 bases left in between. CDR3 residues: CASRDWALYGYTF. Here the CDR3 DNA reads TGTGCCAGCAGGGATTGGGCTCTCTATGGCTACACCTTC.

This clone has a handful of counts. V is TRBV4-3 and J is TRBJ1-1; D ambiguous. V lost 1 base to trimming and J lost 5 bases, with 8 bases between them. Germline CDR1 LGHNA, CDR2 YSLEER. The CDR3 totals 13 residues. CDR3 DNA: TGCGCCAGCAGCCAAGGAGGAGCGACTGAAGCTTTCTTT. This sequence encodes CASSQGGATEAFF.

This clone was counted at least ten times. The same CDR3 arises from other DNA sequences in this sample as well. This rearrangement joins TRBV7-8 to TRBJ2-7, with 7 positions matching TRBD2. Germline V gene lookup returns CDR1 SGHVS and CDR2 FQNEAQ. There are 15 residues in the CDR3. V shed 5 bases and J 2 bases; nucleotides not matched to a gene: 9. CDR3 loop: CASSLSGYSAYEQYF. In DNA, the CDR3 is TGTGCCAGCAGCCTTAGCGGGTATTCCGCCTACGAGCAGTACTTC.

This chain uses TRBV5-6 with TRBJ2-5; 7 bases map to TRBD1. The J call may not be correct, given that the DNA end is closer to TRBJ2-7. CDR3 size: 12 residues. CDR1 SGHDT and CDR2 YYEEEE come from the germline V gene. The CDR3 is CASGTVSYEQYF. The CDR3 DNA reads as TGTGCCAGCGGGACAGTCTCCTACGAGCAGTACTTC.

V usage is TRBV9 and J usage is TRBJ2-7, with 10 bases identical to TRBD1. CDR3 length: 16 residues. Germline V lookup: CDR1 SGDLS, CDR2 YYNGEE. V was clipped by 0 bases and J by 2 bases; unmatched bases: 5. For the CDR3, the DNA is TGTGCCAGCAGCGTAGCGGGGACAGGGGAGGCCTACGAGCAGTACTTC. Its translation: CASSVAGTGEAYEQYF.

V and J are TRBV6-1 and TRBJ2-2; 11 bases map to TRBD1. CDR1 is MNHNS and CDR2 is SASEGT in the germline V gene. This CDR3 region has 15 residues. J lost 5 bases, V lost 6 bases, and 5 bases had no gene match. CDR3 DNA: TGTGCCAGCAGGGACGGACAGGGGGCGACCGGGGAGCTGTTTTTT. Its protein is CASRDGQGATGELFF.

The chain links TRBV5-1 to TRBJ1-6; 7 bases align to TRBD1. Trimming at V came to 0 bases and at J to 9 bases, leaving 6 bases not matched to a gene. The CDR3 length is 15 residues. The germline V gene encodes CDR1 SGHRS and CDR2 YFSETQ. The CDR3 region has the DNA TGCGCCAGCAGCTTGGAGTGGACAGGTCGTTCACCCCTCCACTTT. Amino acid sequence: CASSLEWTGRSPLHF.

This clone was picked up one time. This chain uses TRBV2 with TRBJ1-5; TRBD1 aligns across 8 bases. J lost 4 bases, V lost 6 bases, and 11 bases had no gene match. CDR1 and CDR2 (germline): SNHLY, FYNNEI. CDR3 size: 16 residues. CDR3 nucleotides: TGTGCCAGCAGATCCCGGACAGGGAGAATTAATCAGCCCCAGCATTTT. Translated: CASRSRTGRINQPQHF.

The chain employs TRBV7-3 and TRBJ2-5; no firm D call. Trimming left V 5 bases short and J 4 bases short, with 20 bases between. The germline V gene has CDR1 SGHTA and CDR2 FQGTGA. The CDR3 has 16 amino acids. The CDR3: CASSLKATSFRETQYF. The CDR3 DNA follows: TGTGCCAGCAGCCTGAAAGCTACCTCCTTCCGAGAGACCCAGTACTTC. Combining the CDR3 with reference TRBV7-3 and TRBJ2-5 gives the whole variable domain GAGVSQTPSNKVTEKGKYVELRCDPISGHTALYWYRQSLGQGPEFLIYFQGTGAADDSGLPNDRFFAVRPEGSVSTLKIQRTERGDSAVYLCASSLKATSFRETQYFGPGTRLLVL.

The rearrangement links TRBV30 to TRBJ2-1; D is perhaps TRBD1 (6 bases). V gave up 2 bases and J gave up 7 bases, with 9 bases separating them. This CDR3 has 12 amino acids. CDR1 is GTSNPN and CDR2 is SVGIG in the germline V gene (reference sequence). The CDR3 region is CAWSPGTNEQFF. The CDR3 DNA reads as TGTGCCTGGAGTCCCGGGACAAATGAGCAGTTCTTC.

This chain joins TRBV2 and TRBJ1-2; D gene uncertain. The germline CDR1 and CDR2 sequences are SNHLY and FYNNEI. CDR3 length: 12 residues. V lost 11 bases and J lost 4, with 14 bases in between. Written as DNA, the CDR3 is TGTGCCGGCGGGCAGTTAGGCTATGGCTACACCTTC. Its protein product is CAGGQLGYGYTF.

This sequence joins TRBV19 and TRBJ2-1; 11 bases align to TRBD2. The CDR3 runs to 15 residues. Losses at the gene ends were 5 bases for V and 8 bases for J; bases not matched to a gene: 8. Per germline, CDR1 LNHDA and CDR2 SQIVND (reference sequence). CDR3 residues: CASSSTSGRFYEQFF. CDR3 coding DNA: TGTGCCAGTAGTTCTACTAGCGGGAGATTCTATGAGCAGTTCTTC.

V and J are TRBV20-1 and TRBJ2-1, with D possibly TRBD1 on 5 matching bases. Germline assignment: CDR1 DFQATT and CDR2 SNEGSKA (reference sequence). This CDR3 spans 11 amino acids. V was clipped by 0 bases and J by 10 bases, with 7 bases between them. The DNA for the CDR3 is TGCAGTGCTAGAGATGACAGCGAGCAGTTCTTC. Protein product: CSARDDSEQFF.